Listed here are 24 T cell receptor beta chains from one sample, sequenced in a study of T cells after yellow fever vaccination. TCRdb used MiXCR to reprocess the 5' RACE reads, holding one entry per CDR3 protein. The table has approximately 580,000 distinct CDR3 sequences, about 15% seen once; the top ten hold approximately 15%. The source material was PBMCs, sampled 5 days after the first yellow fever vaccination. All receptors derive from a man aged 18 to 29 who received the YFV17D yellow fever vaccine.

The rearrangement links TRBV5-1 to TRBJ2-1; D may correspond to TRBD1 or TRBD2 (5 bases each). The CDR3 length is 14 residues. Germline values: CDR1 SGHRS, CDR2 YFSETQ. The V gene lost 0 bases and the J gene lost 10 bases, with 14 bases spanning the gap. The CDR3 loop reads CASSLDGLWGEQFF. CDR3 sequence (DNA): TGCGCCAGCAGCTTGGATGGACTCTGGGGGGAGCAGTTCTTC.

In its sample, this clonotype was seen many times. The chain uses TRBV6-5 and TRBJ1-6; no definite D call. From germline, CDR1 is MNHEY and CDR2 SVGAGI. V was shortened by 3 bases and J by 6 bases, with 12 bases between the two germline ends. The CDR3 is 15 residues long. The CDR3 DNA reads as TGTGCCAGCAGTTATGGAGGCCTTAGTAATTCACCCCTCCACTTT. This translates into CASSYGGLSNSPLHF.

Only a few counts were recorded for this clonotype. The chain is built from TRBV4-1 and TRBJ2-3; D may be TRBD1 (6 bases). The CDR3 contains 14 residues. Germline CDR1 is MGHRA and CDR2 is YSYEKL. The V end lost 3 bases, the J end lost 5 bases, and 12 bases lay between the germline ends. CDR3 residues: CASSHRGSQDTQYF. DNA of the CDR3: TGCGCCAGCAGCCATAGGGGGTCGCAAGATACGCAGTATTTT.

The gene calls are TRBV2 and TRBJ1-4, with unresolved D. CDR1 is SNHLY, CDR2 FYNNEI, per germline. The CDR3 totals 14 residues. Trimming stripped 7 bases from V and 0 bases from J, with 9 bases between. The CDR3 here is CASTGSTTNEKLFF. CDR3 in DNA: TGTGCCAGCACCGGTAGTACAACTAATGAAAAACTGTTTTTT. Drawing the rest from reference TRBV2 and TRBJ1-4, the complete variable domain is EPEVTQTPSHQVTQMGQEVILRCVPISNHLYFYWYRQILGQKVEFLVSFYNNEISEKSEIFDDQFSVERPDGSNFTLKIRSTKLEDSAMYFCASTGSTTNEKLFFGSGTQLSVL.

The V gene is TRBV4-2, the J gene TRBJ2-2, with 9 bases identical to TRBD2. Germline trimming cut 2 bases from V and 4 bases from J; bases unmatched to any gene: 2. This CDR3 has 15 amino acids. Per the germline V gene, CDR1 is LGHNA and CDR2 is YNFKEQ. The CDR3 DNA is TGTGCCAGCAGCCAACGACTAGCGGTCACCGGGGAGCTGTTTTTT. Its translation is CASSQRLAVTGELFF.

In this sample, this clonotype turned up a few times. The chain uses TRBV4-1 and TRBJ2-7, with no clear D. Trimming stripped 4 bases from V and 4 bases from J, with 17 bases between. The CDR3 loop spans 15 amino acids. Germline lookup yields CDR1 MGHRA and CDR2 YSYEKL. In nucleotides, the CDR3 is TGCGCCAGCAGCCTAGAACCGACAACAACTTACGAGCAGTACTTC. It codes for CASSLEPTTTYEQYF.

The sample holds a few counts of this clonotype. The chain links TRBV12-3 or TRBV12-4 to TRBJ2-7; no firm D call. The V end lost 4 bases, the J end lost 6 bases, and 7 bases lay between the germline ends. The CDR3 is made up of 11 amino acids. Written as DNA, the CDR3 is TGTGCCAGCAGTTACCTTTTCGAGCAGTACTTC. Amino acids: CASSYLFEQYF.

This clonotype was detected a few times. J is TRBJ2-3 and V is TRBV5-1; 13 bases are shared with TRBD2. The CDR3 extends over 17 amino acids. J was trimmed by 2 bases and V by 4 bases; bases with no gene match: 7. The germline V gene has CDR1 SGHRS and CDR2 YFSETQ. CDR3 region: CASSIGTSGAPTDTQYF. CDR3 nucleotides: TGCGCCAGCAGCATCGGGACTAGCGGGGCACCCACAGATACGCAGTATTTT.

The sample holds a few counts of this clonotype. The chain is built from TRBV6-5 and TRBJ2-2; D is uncertain. This CDR3 contains 14 residues. Germline V CDR1 and CDR2: MNHEY, SVGAGI. V was cut by 2 bases and J by 6 bases, with 10 bases left in between. CDR3 sequence reads: CASSYGRSPGELFF. CDR3 DNA sequence: TGTGCCAGCAGTTACGGACGTTCCCCCGGGGAGCTGTTTTTT.

This chain links TRBV12-3 or TRBV12-4 with TRBJ2-4; 9 positions agree with TRBD1. V shed 0 bases, J shed 10 bases, and the junction held 1 base outside the gene matches. CDR3 length: 13 residues. DNA of the CDR3: TGTGCCAGCAGTTTAGCCGGGACAGGGATTCAGTACTTC. It is translated as CASSLAGTGIQYF.

This clonotype was seen repeatedly, ten times or more. The CDR3 nucleotides read TGTGCCAGCAGCTTAACATGGCGGTCGAACATTCAGTACTTC. Translated, it gives CASSLTWRSNIQYF. The chain is built from TRBV7-9 and TRBJ2-4; D gene uncertain. Trimming cost V 2 bases and J 7 bases, with 12 bases left between them. Germline CDR1 SEHNR, CDR2 FQNEAQ (reference sequence). CDR3 length: 14 amino acids. The whole variable domain, filled in from reference TRBV7-9 and TRBJ2-4, reads DTGVSQNPRHKITKRGQNVTFRCDPISEHNRLYWYRQTLGQGPEFLTYFQNEAQLEKSRLLSDRFSAERPKGSFSTLEIQRTEQGDSAMYLCASSLTWRSNIQYFGAGTRLSVL.

V is TRBV6-1 and J is TRBJ1-1; tentatively, D is TRBD1 (5 bases). Germline CDR1 and CDR2: MNHNS and SASEGT. The CDR3 is 14 amino acids. Trimming took off 6 bases at V and 0 bases at J, with 11 bases between the two ends. CDR3 sequence: CASRRDGMNTEAFF. The DNA for the CDR3 is TGTGCCAGCAGGAGGGACGGTATGAACACTGAAGCTTTCTTT.

This clonotype was counted between two and nine times. The genes are TRBV12-3 or TRBV12-4 and TRBJ2-3, with unresolved D. This CDR3 spans 11 amino acids. The germline V and J ends were trimmed by 7 bases and 6 bases, with 8 bases remaining between them. CDR3 amino acids: CASKVGDTQYF. The CDR3 bases are TGTGCCAGCAAAGTAGGCGATACGCAGTATTTT.

The chain carries TRBV7-8 and TRBJ2-7; D may be TRBD1 or TRBD2 (5 bases each). Germline CDR1 is SGHVS and CDR2 is FQNEAQ. CDR3 length equals 15 residues. With 5 bases removed from V and 3 bases from J, the gap between germline ends came to 17 bases. CDR3 coding DNA: TGTGCCAGCAGCCCAGACGGGGCCGGGCTCTACGAGCAGTACTTC. Amino acids: CASSPDGAGLYEQYF.

V gene TRBV6-2 or TRBV6-3 combines with J gene TRBJ2-3; D not certain. The V gene lost 7 bases and the J gene lost 2 bases, with 13 bases spanning the gap. The germline V gene has CDR1 MNHEY and CDR2 SVGEGT. The CDR3 is 14 residues long. CDR3 DNA sequence: TGTGCCAGCACTTTGGGCAGTACCACAGATACGCAGTATTTT. Its protein product is CASTLGSTTDTQYF.

Only a few counts were recorded for this clonotype. The V gene is TRBV7-9, the J gene TRBJ1-3; tentative D call: TRBD1 (5 bases). CDR3 length: 15 amino acids. V gave up 3 bases and J gave up 4 bases, with 13 bases separating them. Looked up from germline, CDR1 is SEHNR and CDR2 is FQNEAQ (reference sequence). CDR3 nucleotides: TGTGCCAGCAGCTTGAATCTGGGGCGGGGAAACACCATATATTTT. Encoded protein: CASSLNLGRGNTIYF.

This chain connects TRBV15 to TRBJ2-1, with TRBD1 matching over 8 bases. CDR3 size: 14 residues. V lost 3 bases, J lost 8 bases, and 6 bases stayed unmatched. Germline-derived CDR1 and CDR2 are LNHNV and YYDKDF (reference sequence). CDR3 in amino acids: CATSRDREEDEQFF. The CDR3 nucleotides are TGTGCCACCAGCAGGGACAGGGAGGAGGATGAGCAGTTCTTC. The full variable domain, its missing parts supplied by reference TRBV15 and TRBJ2-1, is DAMVIQNPRYQVTQFGKPVTLSCSQTLNHNVMYWYQQKSSQAPKLLFHYYDKDFNNEADTPDNFQSRRPNTSFCFLDIRSPGLGDTAMYLCATSRDREEDEQFFGPGTRLTVL.

This clonotype has just a few counts. V gene TRBV4-1 combines with J gene TRBJ2-3; 7 bases match TRBD1. Germline-derived CDR1 and CDR2 are MGHRA and YSYEKL. Unmatched junction bases numbered 5, after V lost 2 bases and J lost 3 bases. CDR3 length: 15 residues. This CDR3 is CASSQMNRGTDTQYF. The CDR3 DNA is TGCGCCAGCAGCCAAATGAACAGGGGTACAGATACGCAGTATTTT.

This clonotype was found a few times. The rearrangement uses TRBV12-3 or TRBV12-4 and TRBJ2-3, with 7 bases matching TRBD1. CDR3 size: 15 residues. Unmatched junction bases numbered 4, after V lost 1 base and J lost 3 bases. CDR3 sequence reads: CASSLGGQATDTQYF. The DNA for the CDR3 is TGTGCCAGCAGTTTAGGTGGACAGGCGACAGATACGCAGTATTTT.

This clonotype has more than one count but fewer than ten. The chain recombines TRBV27 with TRBJ2-3; TRBD2 matches 8 bases. J was trimmed by 0 bases and V by 5 bases; bases with no gene match: 10. The CDR3 consists of 17 residues. CDR1 MNHEY and CDR2 SMNVEV come from the germline V gene (reference sequence). The CDR3 sequence: CASSPPTSGRSTDTQYF. The DNA for the CDR3 is TGTGCCAGCAGTCCTCCCACTAGCGGACGAAGCACAGATACGCAGTATTTT.

The CDR3 bases are TGTGCCAGCAGCAAAGGCGGGACAGAGTCTAACTATGGCTACACCTTC. It codes for CASSKGGTESNYGYTF. The V and J genes are TRBV6-2 or TRBV6-3 and TRBJ1-2, with 7 nucleotides matching TRBD1. V dropped 6 bases and J dropped 0; count of bases not matched to a gene: 10. CDR3 size: 16 residues. CDR1 and CDR2 (germline): MNHEY, SVGEGT.

V and J are TRBV7-2 and TRBJ1-5; the D is unclear. The CDR3 extends over 13 amino acids. V was pared by 2 bases and J by 8 bases, with 10 bases between. CDR1 and CDR2 from the germline V gene are SGHTA and FQGNSA. CDR3 region: CASSLYGSEPQHF. Written as DNA, the CDR3 is TGTGCCAGCAGCTTATATGGATCCGAGCCCCAGCATTTT. The entire variable domain, with the rest obtained from reference TRBV7-2 and TRBJ1-5, is as follows: GAGVSQSPSNKVTEKGKDVELRCDPISGHTALYWYRQSLGQGLEFLIYFQGNSAPDKSGLPSDRFSAERTGGSVSTLTIQRTQQEDSAVYLCASSLYGSEPQHFGDGTRLSIL.

CDR3 DNA sequence: TGCAGTGCTTATAGGCCCGGGGGGGTGACTGAAGCTTTCTTT. Its protein product is CSAYRPGGVTEAFF. The rearrangement links TRBV20-1 to TRBJ1-1, with D possibly matching TRBD1 (5 bases). The germline gives CDR1 DFQATT, CDR2 SNEGSKA (reference sequence). The CDR3 is made up of 14 amino acids. Trimming shortened V by 5 bases and J by 5 bases, and 18 bases separated the two germline ends.

This clonotype has just a few counts. The CDR3 protein is CASSLVGGTQYF. CDR3 bases: TGTGCCAGCAGCTTAGTTGGAGGTACGCAGTATTTT. The chain joins TRBV7-2 to TRBJ2-3; D possibly corresponds to TRBD2 (5 bases). V lost 1 base to trimming and J lost 8 bases, with 7 bases between them. The CDR3 spans 12 residues. The V gene's germline CDR1 is SGHTA and CDR2 FQGNSA.